This T cell receptor beta chain was identified during a study of T cell responses to AZD1222 COVID-19 vaccine. Produced via immunoSEQ multiplex PCR; TCRdb's table is partial and in-frame only. The sample lists approximately 160,000 clones; approximately 90% were seen once. A single count supports this clone. Germline V CDR1 and CDR2: SNHLY, FYNNEI. The CDR3 spans 15 residues. The V and J ends lost 4 bases and 6 bases, in that order; junction bases with no gene match: 6. The sample here was peripheral blood, taken on day 0 of AZD1222 vaccination. The rearrangement joins TRBV2 to TRBJ2-1; TRBD2 agrees at 10 bases. The clonotype comes from an adult in good health. Written as DNA, the CDR3 is TGTGCCAGCAGTGCCACTAGCGGGAATCCCAATGAGCAGTTCTTC. The encoded protein is CASSATSGNPNEQFF.